The rows below give T cell receptor beta chains drawn from one sample of a study of post-analysis software for immune sequencing data. MiXCR, run by TCRdb on the PCR reads, gives a single entry per CDR3 protein. The sample lists 180,000 or so distinct CDR3 sequences, 25% to 35% occurring once. Sequenced sample: blood. These receptors were taken from a girl under 18 with multiple sclerosis. CDR3s include the opening cysteine and the closing phenylalanine or tryptophan. D genes are given only for firm matches. Clone size is shown for a subset of rows, as once, few, many or a class of expanded clone.

J gene: TRBJ2-3; clone size: -; D gene: TRBD2; V gene: TRBV6-2/TRBV6-3; CDR3 protein: CASSGRNGSFDTQYF; CDR3 DNA: TGTGCCAGCAGCGGGAGGAACGGGAGTTTCGATACGCAGTATTTT
J gene: TRBJ1-5; clone size: -; D gene: -; V gene: TRBV28; CDR3 protein: CASAKQENQPQHF; CDR3 DNA: TGTGCCAGTGCCAAACAGGAGAATCAGCCCCAGCATTTT
J gene: TRBJ2-3; clone size: many; D gene: TRBD2; V gene: TRBV6-5; CDR3 protein: CASRAGGLQWTDTQYF; CDR3 DNA: TGTGCCAGCAGAGCGGGGGGTCTTCAGTGGACAGATACGCAGTATTTT
J gene: TRBJ2-7; clone size: few; D gene: TRBD2; V gene: TRBV5-1; CDR3 protein: CASSAGLVGYEQYF; CDR3 DNA: TGCGCCAGCAGCGCAGGACTAGTCGGCTACGAGCAGTACTTC
J gene: TRBJ1-5; clone size: -; D gene: -; V gene: TRBV7-3; CDR3 protein: CASSSTNQDRAIQPQHF; CDR3 DNA: TGTGCCAGCAGCTCAACTAATCAGGACAGAGCGATTCAGCCCCAGCATTTT
J gene: TRBJ1-1; clone size: few; D gene: -; V gene: TRBV27; CDR3 protein: CASRYGDRLNTEAFF; CDR3 DNA: TGTGCCAGCAGGTACGGAGACAGGCTGAACACTGAAGCTTTCTTT
J gene: TRBJ2-5; clone size: -; D gene: -; V gene: TRBV28; CDR3 protein: CASSYPPQGRGETQYF; CDR3 DNA: TGTGCCAGCAGTTACCCCCCCCAGGGGAGGGGAGAGACCCAGTACTTC
J gene: TRBJ1-5; clone size: -; D gene: -; V gene: TRBV5-5; CDR3 protein: CASSKFYSNQPQHF; CDR3 DNA: TGTGCCAGCAGTAAGTTCTATAGCAATCAGCCCCAGCATTTT
J gene: TRBJ2-1; clone size: many; D gene: TRBD2; V gene: TRBV7-9; CDR3 protein: CASSLAGTSRGNEQFF; CDR3 DNA: TGTGCCAGCAGCTTAGCGGGGACTAGCCGGGGCAATGAGCAGTTCTTC
J gene: TRBJ2-7; clone size: -; D gene: TRBD2; V gene: TRBV7-8; CDR3 protein: CASSLGTPGTSGRMLLSYEQYF; CDR3 DNA: TGTGCCAGCAGCTTAGGGACCCCCGGGACTAGCGGGAGAATGCTTCTTTCCTACGAGCAGTACTTC
J gene: TRBJ2-7; clone size: -; D gene: -; V gene: TRBV5-1; CDR3 protein: CASGQTRETRYF; CDR3 DNA: TGCGCCAGCGGGCAGACTAGGGAGACCCGGTACTTC
J gene: TRBJ2-7; clone size: many; D gene: -; V gene: TRBV28; CDR3 protein: CASSLEADYEQYF; CDR3 DNA: TGTGCCAGCAGTTTAGAGGCAGACTACGAGCAGTACTTC
J gene: TRBJ1-5; clone size: many; D gene: TRBD1; V gene: TRBV6-1; CDR3 protein: CASSEGDRDQPQHF; CDR3 DNA: TGTGCCAGCAGTGAAGGGGACAGGGATCAGCCCCAGCATTTT
J gene: TRBJ1-1; clone size: -; D gene: TRBD1; V gene: TRBV6-6; CDR3 protein: CASSSTGFTEAFF; CDR3 DNA: TGTGCCAGCAGTTCGACAGGGTTCACTGAAGCTTTCTTT
J gene: TRBJ1-2; clone size: few; D gene: TRBD1; V gene: TRBV20-1; CDR3 protein: CSPGAGGNYGYTF; CDR3 DNA: TGCAGTCCCGGCGCAGGGGGTAACTATGGCTACACCTTC
J gene: TRBJ2-7; clone size: many; D gene: -; V gene: TRBV29-1; CDR3 protein: CSVSGDATHYEQYF; CDR3 DNA: TGCAGCGTCTCGGGGGACGCAACCCACTACGAGCAGTACTTC
J gene: TRBJ2-1; clone size: many; D gene: TRBD2; V gene: TRBV20-1; CDR3 protein: CSARVAGGLYYNEQFF; CDR3 DNA: TGCAGTGCTAGAGTAGCGGGAGGCCTATACTACAATGAGCAGTTCTTC
J gene: TRBJ1-2; clone size: -; D gene: -; V gene: TRBV12-3/TRBV12-4; CDR3 protein: CASSPPGRYGYTF; CDR3 DNA: TGTGCCAGCAGCCCCCCGGGTCGCTATGGCTACACCTTC
J gene: TRBJ1-6; clone size: many; D gene: -; V gene: TRBV20-1; CDR3 protein: CSARDAGWDDSPLHF; CDR3 DNA: TGCAGTGCTAGAGATGCTGGGTGGGATGATTCACCCCTCCACTTT
J gene: TRBJ2-7; clone size: -; D gene: -; V gene: TRBV6-5; CDR3 protein: CASSYSRYSYEQYF; CDR3 DNA: TGTGCCAGCAGTTACTCAAGGTACTCCTACGAGCAGTACTTC
J gene: TRBJ1-2; clone size: many; D gene: -; V gene: TRBV12-3/TRBV12-4; CDR3 protein: CASSFQGTYGYTF; CDR3 DNA: TGTGCCAGCAGTTTTCAGGGGACCTATGGCTACACCTTC
J gene: TRBJ1-4; clone size: -; D gene: -; V gene: TRBV5-1; CDR3 protein: CASSLGIEGTNEKLFF; CDR3 DNA: TGCGCCAGCAGCTTGGGGATCGAAGGGACTAATGAAAAACTGTTTTTT
J gene: TRBJ2-4; clone size: few; D gene: TRBD1; V gene: TRBV5-1; CDR3 protein: CASRDSLLAKNIQYF; CDR3 DNA: TGCGCCAGCCGGGACAGCCTTTTAGCCAAAAACATTCAGTACTTC
J gene: TRBJ2-1; clone size: many; D gene: -; V gene: TRBV25-1; CDR3 protein: CATHSNEQFF; CDR3 DNA: TGTGCCACCCACTCCAATGAGCAGTTCTTC
J gene: TRBJ1-1; clone size: many; D gene: -; V gene: TRBV6-6; CDR3 protein: CASSPFQNTEAFF; CDR3 DNA: TGTGCCAGCAGTCCCTTTCAGAACACTGAAGCTTTCTTT
J gene: TRBJ1-4; clone size: -; D gene: -; V gene: TRBV3-1; CDR3 protein: CASSQGGAGKEKLFF; CDR3 DNA: TGTGCCAGCAGCCAAGGTGGCGCGGGGAAGGAAAAACTGTTTTTT
J gene: TRBJ2-7; clone size: many; D gene: -; V gene: TRBV7-2; CDR3 protein: CASSLGYAYEQYF; CDR3 DNA: TGTGCCAGCAGCTTAGGGTACGCCTACGAGCAGTACTTC
J gene: TRBJ1-2; clone size: -; D gene: TRBD1; V gene: TRBV6-6; CDR3 protein: CASSYPGQGRDGYTF; CDR3 DNA: TGTGCCAGCAGTTACCCGGGACAGGGGAGAGATGGCTACACCTTC
J gene: TRBJ2-5; clone size: -; D gene: -; V gene: TRBV5-1; CDR3 protein: CASGSIETQYF; CDR3 DNA: TGCGCCAGCGGGTCAATAGAGACCCAGTACTTC
J gene: TRBJ1-6; clone size: many; D gene: TRBD1; V gene: TRBV4-1; CDR3 protein: CASSQPGQGVKALHF; CDR3 DNA: TGCGCCAGCAGCCAACCGGGACAGGGGGTGAAGGCCCTCCACTTT
J gene: TRBJ1-4; clone size: -; D gene: -; V gene: TRBV5-1; CDR3 protein: CASSTDSTTNEKLFF; CDR3 DNA: TGCGCCAGCAGCACGGACAGTACAACTAATGAAAAACTGTTTTTT
J gene: TRBJ1-2; clone size: few; D gene: -; V gene: TRBV2; CDR3 protein: CASSEANQEGGYTF; CDR3 DNA: TGTGCCAGCAGTGAAGCTAACCAGGAGGGTGGCTACACCTTC
J gene: TRBJ1-2; clone size: -; D gene: TRBD1; V gene: TRBV29-1; CDR3 protein: CSVDRELYGYTF; CDR3 DNA: TGCAGCGTCGACAGGGAACTCTATGGCTACACCTTC
J gene: TRBJ2-7; clone size: -; D gene: TRBD2; V gene: TRBV6-2/TRBV6-3; CDR3 protein: CASSPGLAFEQYF; CDR3 DNA: TGTGCCAGCAGTCCGGGACTAGCCTTCGAGCAGTACTTC
J gene: TRBJ2-5; clone size: once; D gene: -; V gene: TRBV5-1; CDR3 protein: CASSFVVQETQYF; CDR3 DNA: TGCGCCAGCAGCTTCGTGGTCCAAGAGACCCAGTACTTC
J gene: TRBJ2-3; clone size: -; D gene: -; V gene: TRBV20-1; CDR3 protein: CSAGQSTDTQYF; CDR3 DNA: TGCAGCGCGGGACAGAGCACAGATACGCAGTATTTT
J gene: TRBJ2-1; clone size: -; D gene: -; V gene: TRBV3-1; CDR3 protein: CASSQGLAPSSYNEQFF; CDR3 DNA: TGTGCCAGCAGCCAAGGTCTAGCGCCAAGCTCCTACAATGAGCAGTTCTTC
J gene: TRBJ2-7; clone size: -; D gene: -; V gene: TRBV5-1; CDR3 protein: CACSISGMIAYEQYF; CDR3 DNA: TGCGCCTGCAGCATCTCTGGTATGATTGCCTACGAGCAGTACTTC
J gene: TRBJ1-4; clone size: -; D gene: TRBD1; V gene: TRBV10-2; CDR3 protein: CASRKDRENEKLFF; CDR3 DNA: TGCGCCAGCAGGAAAGACAGGGAGAACGAAAAACTGTTTTTT
J gene: TRBJ1-2; clone size: many; D gene: -; V gene: TRBV5-1; CDR3 protein: CASSSLRGNYGYTF; CDR3 DNA: TGCGCCAGCAGCTCTTTACGGGGGAACTATGGCTACACCTTC
J gene: TRBJ1-3; clone size: -; D gene: -; V gene: TRBV12-3/TRBV12-4; CDR3 protein: CASSGPSGSGNTIYF; CDR3 DNA: TGTGCCAGCAGTGGGCCCTCGGGATCTGGAAACACCATATATTTT
J gene: TRBJ1-1; clone size: few; D gene: TRBD1; V gene: TRBV20-1; CDR3 protein: CSASAPGTGTDTEAFF; CDR3 DNA: TGCAGTGCTAGCGCCCCCGGGACAGGGACTGACACTGAAGCTTTCTTT
J gene: TRBJ1-2; clone size: few; D gene: -; V gene: TRBV10-3; CDR3 protein: CAISESQGPYGYTF; CDR3 DNA: TGTGCCATCAGTGAATCCCAGGGACCCTATGGCTACACCTTC
J gene: TRBJ2-1; clone size: many; D gene: TRBD2; V gene: TRBV5-1; CDR3 protein: CASSLVGGGNHNEQFF; CDR3 DNA: TGCGCCAGCAGCTTGGTAGGCGGGGGTAATCACAATGAGCAGTTCTTC
J gene: TRBJ2-7; clone size: -; D gene: -; V gene: TRBV6-1; CDR3 protein: CASRELTGTSVWYEQYF; CDR3 DNA: TGTGCCAGCAGGGAACTCACCGGGACATCGGTATGGTACGAGCAGTACTTC
J gene: TRBJ1-1; clone size: -; D gene: -; V gene: TRBV5-1; CDR3 protein: CASSTKGDTEAFF; CDR3 DNA: TGCGCCAGCAGTACCAAGGGGGACACTGAAGCTTTCTTT
J gene: TRBJ2-5; clone size: many; D gene: TRBD2; V gene: TRBV7-9; CDR3 protein: CASSTGLAGVSETQYF; CDR3 DNA: TGTGCCAGCAGCACCGGACTAGCGGGAGTCTCAGAGACCCAGTACTTC
J gene: TRBJ2-1; clone size: many; D gene: TRBD1; V gene: TRBV29-1; CDR3 protein: CSAEGQGDNEQFF; CDR3 DNA: TGCAGCGCCGAGGGACAGGGGGACAATGAGCAGTTCTTC
J gene: TRBJ2-7; clone size: -; D gene: -; V gene: TRBV12-3/TRBV12-4; CDR3 protein: CASSFRAEREQYF; CDR3 DNA: TGTGCCAGCAGCTTCAGGGCCGAGCGCGAGCAGTACTTC
J gene: TRBJ2-1; clone size: -; D gene: -; V gene: TRBV7-3; CDR3 protein: CASSPNGGHLNEQFF; CDR3 DNA: TGTGCCAGCAGCCCTAACGGCGGGCACCTCAATGAGCAGTTCTTC
J gene: TRBJ1-5; clone size: few; D gene: -; V gene: TRBV5-1; CDR3 protein: CASGPDSSNQPQHF; CDR3 DNA: TGCGCCAGCGGCCCGGACAGTAGCAATCAGCCCCAGCATTTT